The count of the clone carrying this T cell receptor (beta chain) is one. Its target is not known. This may arise from a read error, as a much more abundant clone is one base away. Breast cancer patients provided tissue from their axillary draining lymph nodes. The sample belongs to a study of breast tumors, draining lymph nodes, adjacent tissues. Findings and limits, study-wide: Tumor TCR diversity was below lymph nodes but above nontumor tissue. Most tumor T cells seemingly derive from lymph node, then expand in tumor.

TCRdb recomputed calls from the multiplex PCR reads with MiXCR, one row per CDR3 protein. The data show 150,000 to 200,000 distinct CDR3 sequences, roughly a third seen once. The receptor was isolated from a female donor with breast cancer. Some clones in this sample may be carry-over from other donors' samples. The sequenced sample was axillary lymph node tissue.

DNA for the CDR3: TGTGCCAGCAGCTCCGACAGGGCGCGCAATGAGCAGTACTTC. This translates into CASSSDRARNEQYF. V and J are TRBV12-3 or TRBV12-4 and TRBJ2-1; 7 bases align to TRBD1. The end of the DNA aligns better with TRBJ2-7, so the J call may be wrong. CDR3 size: 14 residues.